This T cell receptor (beta chain) was identified in a study of T cells in Graves' hyperthyroidism and ophthalmopathy. This clonotype came up a few times. The CDR3 is 15 amino acids. Germline values: CDR1 SEHNR, CDR2 FQNEAQ (reference sequence). Between the trimmed V and J ends, which lost 5 bases and 8 bases, there was a span of 19 bases. What was amplified from RNA transcripts were TCR beta CDR3 regions. Carried out on the TCR CDR3, a first-round RT-PCR used the HTBI primer set. TCRdb re-called the multiplex PCR reads with MiXCR, one entry per CDR3 protein. This table has 300,000 to 500,000 distinct CDR3 sequences, about 14% appearing once.

The sample was blood. The origin of this receptor is a man between 50 and 59 years old with Graves' ophthalmopathy. The rearrangement links TRBV7-9 to TRBJ2-1, with D possibly being TRBD1 (6 bases). CDR3: CASSPATGFLYEQFF. DNA of the CDR3: TGTGCCAGCAGCCCCGCTACAGGGTTCCTATATGAGCAGTTCTTC.